The entry below describes one TCR beta chain. The sample is drawn from a study of blood T cell repertoires in COVID-19. Study information: The United States, Italy and Spain provided the acute and convalescent COVID-19 samples.

Generated by immunoSEQ multiplex PCR, the TCRdb table keeps only in-frame clones and is missing some. The data hold 45,000 to 55,000 clones, with about nine tenths observed a single time. Germline V CDR1 and CDR2: SGHDT, YYEEEE. The CDR3 is made up of 13 amino acids. Trimming shortened V by 3 bases and J by 4 bases, and 10 bases separated the two germline ends. The source material was peripheral blood. V gene TRBV5-6 combines with J gene TRBJ1-2; D gene uncertain. This TCR derives from an elderly woman with acute or convalescent COVID-19. CDR3 region: CASSYGPSYGYTF. In nucleotides, the CDR3 is TGTGCCAGCAGCTATGGGCCCAGCTATGGCTACACCTTC. Filled out from reference TRBV5-6 and TRBJ1-2, the complete variable domain reads DAGVTQSPTHLIKTRGQQVTLRCSPKSGHDTVSWYQQALGQGPQFIFQYYEEEERQRGNFPDRFSGHQFPNYSSELNVNALLLGDSALYLCASSYGPSYGYTFGSGTRLTVV.